A single sample is the source of the 25 T cell receptor beta chains below, sequenced in a study of OX40 agonist ivuxolimab in advanced cancers. Using immunoSEQ multiplex PCR, the repertoire was profiled, and TCRdb retains in-frame clones only, with some absent. The profile shows about 120,000 clones, just over 90% of them singletons. The source was CD4+ or CD8+ T cells sorted from blood, collected in a trial of the OX40 agonist ivuxolimab. The receptors were sampled from an adult with an advanced solid tumor such as melanoma, head and neck, liver or kidney cancer.

In its sample, this clone was seen once. V and J are TRBV7-2 and TRBJ2-7; 9 bases line up with TRBD2. CDR1 is SGHTA, CDR2 FQGNSA, per germline. The CDR3 is 15 amino acids. V lost 4 bases to trimming and J lost 0 bases; unmatched junction nucleotides: 4. CDR3 residues: CASSSAGGSSYEQYF. CDR3 sequence (DNA): TGTGCCAGCAGCTCAGCGGGGGGTTCCTCCTACGAGCAGTACTTC.

The CDR3 here is CASSDSHGRSYNEQFF. The DNA for the CDR3 is TGTGCCAGCAGTGACTCACACGGGAGGAGCTACAATGAGCAGTTCTTC. The chain combines TRBV6-4 with TRBJ2-1, with TRBD2 matching over 7 bases. The CDR3 totals 16 residues. V gave up 0 bases and J gave up 3 bases; unmatched junction bases: 5. In germline, CDR1 is MRHNA, CDR2 SNTAGT.

This rearrangement joins TRBV11-2 to TRBJ2-5, with 9 bases matching TRBD2. The CDR3 runs to 14 residues. CDR1 is SGHAT, CDR2 FQNNGV, per germline. V lost 10 bases and J lost 5; bases outside the gene matches: 11. The chain's CDR3 is CATRRGGARETQYF. In DNA, the CDR3 is TGTGCCACCAGACGCGGGGGGGCCCGGGAGACCCAGTACTTC. Using reference TRBV11-2 and TRBJ2-5 for the parts outside the CDR3, the full variable domain is EAGVAQSPRYKIIEKRQSVAFWCNPISGHATLYWYQQILGQGPKLLIQFQNNGVVDDSQLPKDRFSAERLKGVDSTLKIQPAKLEDSAVYLCATRRGGARETQYFGPGTRLLVL.

This chain links TRBV19 with TRBJ2-1; 7 nucleotides align to TRBD2. This CDR3 spans 17 amino acids. V shed 1 base and J 2 bases; nucleotides not matched to a gene: 8. CDR1 is LNHDA and CDR2 is SQIVND in the germline V gene (reference sequence). The chain's CDR3 is CASSIALASGTYNEQFF. The DNA of the CDR3 is TGTGCCAGTAGTATAGCTCTGGCTAGCGGTACCTACAATGAGCAGTTCTTC.

The rearrangement links TRBV27 to TRBJ2-7; TRBD1 is a possible D gene (5 bases). Germline CDR1 and CDR2: MNHEY and SMNVEV (reference sequence). V lost 8 bases, J lost 4 bases, and 12 bases lay in between. The CDR3 has 12 amino acids. The CDR3 DNA follows: TGTGCCAGCGCGACAGCCGATTACGAGCAGTACTTC. It codes for CASATADYEQYF.

Only one count was recorded for this clone. The J gene is TRBJ2-7, the V gene TRBV5-8; 7 nucleotides match TRBD1. The CDR3 has 15 residues. The germline V gene has CDR1 SGHTS and CDR2 YDEGEE. The trim removed 5 bases at V and 4 bases at J, leaving 12 bases unmatched. The CDR3: CASRDGTAFVYEQYF. The DNA of the CDR3 is TGTGCCAGCAGGGACGGGACAGCCTTCGTTTACGAGCAGTACTTC.

The chain recombines TRBV28 with TRBJ2-7, with D possibly being TRBD1 (6 bases). Germline V gene sequence: CDR1 MDHEN, CDR2 SYDVKM. The V gene lost 5 bases and the J gene lost 3 bases, with 20 bases spanning the gap. This CDR3 is 16 amino acids long. The CDR3 is CASSPAPGQIGYEQYF. The CDR3 DNA reads as TGTGCCAGCAGTCCGGCTCCGGGACAAATTGGCTACGAGCAGTACTTC.

The chain employs TRBV7-8 and TRBJ2-1; D is unresolved. Looked up from germline, CDR1 is SGHVS and CDR2 is FQNEAQ. Trimming took 3 bases from V and 3 from J, leaving 12 bases between them. The CDR3 consists of 15 residues. Here the CDR3 reads CASSFIPQIYNEQFF. Written as DNA, the CDR3 is TGTGCCAGCAGCTTCATCCCACAGATCTACAATGAGCAGTTCTTC.

DNA of the CDR3: TGTGCCAGTAGCAGGACTAGCGGGGCCACCTACGAGCAGTACTTC. Protein product: CASSRTSGATYEQYF. V and J are TRBV19 and TRBJ2-7; 12 nucleotides match TRBD2. The CDR3 runs 15 residues. V dropped 6 bases and J dropped 2; count of bases not matched to a gene: 5. CDR1 LNHDA and CDR2 SQIVND come from the germline V gene (reference sequence).

This chain links TRBV19 with TRBJ2-3; 12 nucleotides line up with TRBD2. The CDR3 is made up of 17 amino acids. The ends lost 5 bases at V and 6 bases at J; junction bases unmatched: 12. The germline CDR1 and CDR2 sequences are LNHDA and SQIVND (reference sequence). The CDR3 spells CASSAPLTSGSVDTQYF. The CDR3 nucleotides read TGTGCCAGTAGTGCGCCATTGACTAGCGGGAGCGTGGATACGCAGTATTTT. Full variable domain (outside the CDR3, taken from reference TRBV19 and TRBJ2-3): DGGITQSPKYLFRKEGQNVTLSCEQNLNHDAMYWYRQDPGQGLRLIYYSQIVNDFQKGDIAEGYSVSREKKESFPLTVTSAQKNPTAFYLCASSAPLTSGSVDTQYFGPGTRLTVL.

V is TRBV19 and J is TRBJ2-1, with TRBD1 matching over 8 bases. V was pared by 3 bases and J by 6 bases, with 4 bases of the junction left unmatched. This CDR3 has 14 amino acids. The germline gives CDR1 LNHDA, CDR2 SQIVND (reference sequence). The CDR3 region is CASSIRTGRNEQFF. CDR3 sequence (DNA): TGTGCCAGTAGTATCAGGACAGGGCGCAATGAGCAGTTCTTC. Filled out from reference TRBV19 and TRBJ2-1, the complete variable domain reads DGGITQSPKYLFRKEGQNVTLSCEQNLNHDAMYWYRQDPGQGLRLIYYSQIVNDFQKGDIAEGYSVSREKKESFPLTVTSAQKNPTAFYLCASSIRTGRNEQFFGPGTRLTVL.

This clone came up a few times. This chain uses TRBV6-6 with TRBJ2-3, with TRBD2 as a possible D gene (6 bases). Germline V lookup: CDR1 MNHNY, CDR2 SVGAGI (reference sequence). Deletions cut 2 bases from V and 0 bases from J, with 9 bases between. CDR3 length: 15 residues. The CDR3 loop is CASSYGGTSTDTQYF. The CDR3 DNA follows: TGTGCCAGCAGTTACGGCGGGACCAGCACAGATACGCAGTATTTT.

This chain links TRBV10-3 with TRBJ1-1, with 8 bases aligning to TRBD1. Germline trimming cut 6 bases from V and 2 bases from J; bases unmatched to any gene: 2. CDR3 length: 13 residues. Germline V gene sequence: CDR1 ENHRY, CDR2 SYGVKD. CDR3 protein: CAIRGTGNTEAFF. The CDR3 DNA reads TGTGCCATCAGGGGGACAGGTAACACTGAAGCTTTCTTT.

V and J are TRBV6-5 and TRBJ2-2; the D gene is possibly TRBD1 (6 bases). Trimming took off 3 bases at V and 1 base at J, with 12 bases between the two ends. CDR3 length: 16 residues. The germline V gene has CDR1 MNHEY and CDR2 SVGAGI. The CDR3 sequence is CASSYRGQWNTGELFF. DNA for the CDR3: TGTGCCAGCAGTTATCGTGGACAGTGGAACACCGGGGAGCTGTTTTTT.

The table lists this clone with a few counts. The chain is built from TRBV6-5 and TRBJ1-6; no reliable D call. The CDR3 sequence is 12 residues long. The germline CDR1 and CDR2 sequences are MNHEY and SVGAGI. CDR3 bases: TGTGCTACCGGCAAGAATAATTCACCCCTCCACTTT. Amino acid sequence: CATGKNNSPLHF.

The V and J genes are TRBV6-5 and TRBJ2-7; the match to TRBD2 covers 15 bases. CDR3 size: 15 residues. With 4 bases clipped from V and 3 bases from J, the junction kept 1 base outside the gene matches. Germline V lookup: CDR1 MNHEY, CDR2 SVGAGI. The CDR3 protein is CASSSGLAGGYEQYF. The CDR3 DNA reads TGTGCCAGCAGTTCGGGACTAGCGGGAGGCTACGAGCAGTACTTC.

The V call is TRBV28, the J call TRBJ2-1, with TRBD2 identical over 11 bases. The CDR3 contains 16 residues. CDR1 and CDR2 (germline): MDHEN, SYDVKM. With V trimmed by 6 bases and J by 5 bases, 9 bases remained unmatched. CDR3 in DNA: TGTGCCAGCAGCCCCTGGGGGACTAGCGGTGACAATGAGCAGTTCTTC. It translates to CASSPWGTSGDNEQFF.

The rearrangement joins TRBV7-9 to TRBJ1-1, with unresolved D. V lost 1 base and J lost 1, with 16 bases in between. This CDR3 is 17 amino acids long. Per germline, CDR1 SEHNR and CDR2 FQNEAQ (reference sequence). CDR3 loop: CASSLVVVRSENTEAFF. The CDR3 DNA follows: TGTGCCAGCAGCTTAGTCGTCGTCAGGTCTGAGAACACTGAAGCTTTCTTT.

A single count supports this clone. Mismatch with germline at one junction end may stem from a read error. The chain uses TRBV14 and TRBJ2-5; 13 positions agree with TRBD2. The CDR3 contains 15 residues. Germline V CDR1 and CDR2: SGHDN, FVKESK. In DNA, the CDR3 is TGTGCCAGCAGCCCCGGACTAGCGGGAGTTGAGACCCGGTACTTC. This translates into CASSPGLAGVETRYF.

The chain joins TRBV19 to TRBJ1-1, with D perhaps TRBD1 (5 bases). Germline assignment: CDR1 LNHDA and CDR2 SQIVND (reference sequence). V was shortened by 8 bases and J by 2 bases, with 12 bases between the two germline ends. The CDR3 has 13 residues. The CDR3 here is CASSVRDNTEAFF. For the CDR3, the DNA is TGTGCCAGTTCGGTCAGGGACAACACTGAAGCTTTCTTT.

The chain is built from TRBV7-2 and TRBJ2-1; perhaps TRBD2 as D (6 bases). The CDR3 contains 19 residues. Germline V gene sequence: CDR1 SGHTA, CDR2 FQGNSA. V shed 1 base and J shed 0 bases, with 19 bases lying between them. CDR3 in DNA: TGTGCCAGCAGCTTAGGAAGTGGAAAGTCGCGGGGCTCCTACAATGAGCAGTTCTTC. Its protein is CASSLGSGKSRGSYNEQFF.

This chain joins TRBV27 and TRBJ2-2; 9 bases line up with TRBD2. This CDR3 has 16 amino acids. The germline V gene encodes CDR1 MNHEY and CDR2 SMNVEV (reference sequence). Trimming removed 6 bases from V and 7 bases from J; junction bases left unmatched: 12. CDR3 residues: CASSKLAGASGGELFF. In DNA, the CDR3 is TGTGCCAGCAGCAAATTAGCGGGAGCGTCGGGCGGGGAGCTGTTTTTT.

The chain joins TRBV6-1 to TRBJ2-5, with TRBD1 matching over 8 bases. The CDR3 spans 15 residues. Germline CDR1 is MNHNS and CDR2 is SASEGT. J gave up 4 bases and V 4 bases, and 8 bases lay outside the gene matches. In nucleotides, the CDR3 is TGTGCCAGCAGTGGTCAACCGGACAGGGCAGAGACCCAGTACTTC. This gives the protein CASSGQPDRAETQYF.

The V and J genes are TRBV5-1 and TRBJ1-1, with unresolved D. The V and J ends lost 3 bases and 1 base respectively, with 7 bases between them. Germline V CDR1 and CDR2: SGHRS, YFSETQ. This CDR3 is 13 amino acids long. The CDR3 protein is CASSSTQNTEAFF. The CDR3 DNA follows: TGCGCCAGCAGCTCGACACAGAACACTGAAGCTTTCTTT. The variable domain in full, with the rest retrieved from reference TRBV5-1 and TRBJ1-1, is KAGVTQTPRYLIKTRGQQVTLSCSPISGHRSVSWYQQTPGQGLQFLFEYFSETQRNKGNFPGRFSGRQFSNSRSEMNVSTLELGDSALYLCASSSTQNTEAFFGQGTRLTVV.

The rearrangement uses TRBV11-2 and TRBJ2-6; D ambiguous. V shed 5 bases and J shed 0 bases, with 14 bases lying between them. The germline CDR1 and CDR2 sequences are SGHAT and FQNNGV. The CDR3 runs 17 residues. CDR3 amino acids: CASSPFPSRSGANVLTF. CDR3 nucleotides: TGTGCCAGCAGCCCTTTCCCTTCTCGCTCTGGGGCCAACGTCCTGACTTTC.